These 8 T cell receptor beta chains were all obtained from the same sample, sequenced in a study of T and B cells in COVID-19 patients. Blood genomic DNA input for TRB amplification was about 240-550 ng. TRB rearrangements were amplified by multiplex PCR with BIOMED2 TRB-A/B primers. TCRdb reprocessed the multiplex PCR reads via MiXCR and lists one record per CDR3 protein. Of about 9,300 distinct CDR3 sequences listed, approximately 37% are singletons. Sequenced input: blood. These receptors were taken from a human donor with active COVID-19.

Only a few counts were recorded for this clonotype. This chain uses TRBV6-5 with TRBJ1-1; tentative D call: TRBD1 (6 bases). The CDR3 sequence is 15 residues long. V was trimmed by 5 bases and J by 1 base, leaving 14 bases between them. Germline V gene sequence: CDR1 MNHEY, CDR2 SVGAGI. The CDR3 bases are TGTGCCAGCAGTCAGGACGCAGGGGCGAACACTGAAGCTTTCTTT. It translates to CASSQDAGANTEAFF.

The chain links TRBV7-6 to TRBJ2-1; D remains unclear. Germline assignment: CDR1 SGHVS and CDR2 FNYEAQ. V was shortened by 1 base and J by 0 bases, with 7 bases between the two germline ends. The CDR3 extends over 15 amino acids. The CDR3 DNA follows: TGTGCCAGCAGCTTAGAGGGTGACTCCTACAATGAGCAGTTCTTC. It specifies CASSLEGDSYNEQFF. Variable domain in full (rest from reference TRBV7-6 and TRBJ2-1): GAGVSQSPRYKVTKRGQDVALRCDPISGHVSLYWYRQALGQGPEFLTYFNYEAQQDKSGLPNDRFSAERPEGSISTLTIQRTEQRDSAMYRCASSLEGDSYNEQFFGPGTRLTVL.

The J gene is TRBJ2-3, the V gene TRBV6-5, with D maybe TRBD2 (7 bases). This CDR3 is built from 14 residues. Trimming cost V 2 bases and J 6 bases, with 12 bases left between them. Germline V gene lookup returns CDR1 MNHEY and CDR2 SVGAGI. CDR3 protein: CASSYGGRGDTQYF. CDR3 DNA sequence: TGTGCCAGCAGTTACGGGGGGAGGGGGGATACGCAGTATTTT.

The gene calls are TRBV7-2 and TRBJ1-4; D is ambiguous. The CDR3 has 15 residues. Germline V gene data show CDR1 as SGHTA and CDR2 as FQGNSA. Trimming shortened V by 3 bases and J by 7 bases, and 15 bases separated the two germline ends. DNA of the CDR3: TGTGCCAGCAGCTTCGGACCGGAACAGTCTGAAAAACTGTTTTTT. Protein: CASSFGPEQSEKLFF. The full variable domain, rest sourced from reference TRBV7-2 and TRBJ1-4, is GAGVSQSPSNKVTEKGKDVELRCDPISGHTALYWYRQSLGQGLEFLIYFQGNSAPDKSGLPSDRFSAERTGGSVSTLTIQRTQQEDSAVYLCASSFGPEQSEKLFFGSGTQLSVL.

The sample holds a few counts of this clonotype. This rearrangement joins TRBV12-3 or TRBV12-4 to TRBJ1-6; D gene uncertain. This CDR3 has 15 amino acids. Trimming took off 0 bases at V and 7 bases at J, with 10 bases between the two ends. The CDR3: CASSLAGSKNSPLHF. The DNA of the CDR3 is TGTGCCAGCAGTTTAGCGGGATCAAAAAATTCACCCCTCCACTTT.

V gene TRBV15 combines with J gene TRBJ2-3; 11 bases fit TRBD2. Germline V CDR1 and CDR2: LNHNV, YYDKDF (reference sequence). V shed 3 bases, J shed 3 bases, and the junction held 8 bases outside the gene matches. The CDR3 is 17 amino acids. Here the CDR3 reads CATSSRPGTSGTDTQYF. The CDR3 DNA sequence: TGTGCCACCAGCAGCAGGCCCGGGACTAGCGGAACAGATACGCAGTATTTT.

The chain joins TRBV5-4 to TRBJ1-1; D may be TRBD1 (5 bases). Trimming shortened V by 5 bases and J by 3 bases, and 11 bases separated the two germline ends. Per germline, CDR1 SGHNT and CDR2 YYREEE (reference sequence). The CDR3 sequence is 13 residues long. CDR3 in DNA: TGTGCCAGCAGTACGGGGCCCGACACTGAAGCTTTCTTT. This sequence encodes CASSTGPDTEAFF.

This clonotype has only a few counts. The V gene is TRBV30, the J gene TRBJ2-3, with no clear D. Germline lookup yields CDR1 GTSNPN and CDR2 SVGIG (reference sequence). V was trimmed by 5 bases and J by 1 base, leaving 7 bases between them. The CDR3 covers 12 residues. CDR3 sequence reads: CAWGVGTDTQYF. The DNA of the CDR3 is TGTGCCTGGGGGGTGGGCACAGATACGCAGTATTTT.